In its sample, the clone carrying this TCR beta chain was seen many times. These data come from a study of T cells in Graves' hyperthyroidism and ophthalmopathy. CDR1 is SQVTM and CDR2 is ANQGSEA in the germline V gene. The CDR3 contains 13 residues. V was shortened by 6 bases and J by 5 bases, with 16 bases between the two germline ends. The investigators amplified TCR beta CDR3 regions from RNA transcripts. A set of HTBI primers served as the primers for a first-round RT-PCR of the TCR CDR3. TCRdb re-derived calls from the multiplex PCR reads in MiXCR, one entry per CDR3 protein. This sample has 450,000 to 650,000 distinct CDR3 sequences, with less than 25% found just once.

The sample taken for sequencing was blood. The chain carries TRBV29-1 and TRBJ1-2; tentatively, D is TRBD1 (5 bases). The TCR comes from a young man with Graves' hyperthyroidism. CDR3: CSVQSGGEYGYTF. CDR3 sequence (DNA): TGCAGCGTCCAAAGTGGGGGTGAATATGGCTACACCTTC.